This T cell receptor (beta chain) was obtained from a study of graft-versus-host responses after intestinal transplantation. At the level of the study: Each recipient received a multivisceral, liver-intestinal, or isolated intestinal graft. Every recipient underwent anti-thymocyte globulin induction, then tacrolimus and steroids for roughly 3 years. General study findings and limits: Patients who carried graft-donor T cell macrochimerism also had high graft-versus-host to host-versus-graft clonal ratios in their allografts. GvH clones detected in recipient marrow included some appearing first in ileum or blood.

With regard to this clone: Antigen: not known.

Libraries were prepared by immunoSEQ multiplex PCR; TCRdb keeps only in-frame clonotypes and omits some of them. The sample has some 10,000 clones; 78% are singletons. The CDR3 spans 19 residues. Lymphocytes (intraepithelial and lamina propria) were released by processing the graft tissue. This material consisted of ileum tissue, taken 500 to 550 days after intestinal transplant. The source is a human patient who received an intestinal transplant, so some T cells may come from the graft donor. The chain carries TRBV21-1 and TRBJ1-4; the table gives TRBD1 as D, unverified against the DNA. TRBV21-1 has pseudogene status. CDR3 loop: CASQSRGDRGRVANEKLFF. The CDR3 DNA is TGTGCCAGCCAATCGAGGGGCGACAGGGGACGGGTAGCTAATGAAAAACTGTTTTTT.